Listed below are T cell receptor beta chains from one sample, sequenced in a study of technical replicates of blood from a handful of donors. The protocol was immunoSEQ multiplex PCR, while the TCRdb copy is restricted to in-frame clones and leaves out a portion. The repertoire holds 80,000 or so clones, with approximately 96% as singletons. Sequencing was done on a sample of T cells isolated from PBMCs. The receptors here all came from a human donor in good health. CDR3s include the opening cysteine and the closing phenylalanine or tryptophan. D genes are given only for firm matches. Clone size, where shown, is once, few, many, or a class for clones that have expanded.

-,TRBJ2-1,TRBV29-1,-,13,CSAVPQAVNEQFF,TGCAGCGCAGTGCCACAGGCGGTAAATGAGCAGTTCTTC
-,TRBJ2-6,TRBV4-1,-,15,CASSQDLSGANVLTF,TGCGCCAGCAGCCAAGATCTTTCCGGGGCCAACGTCCTGACTTTC
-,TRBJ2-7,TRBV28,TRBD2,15,CAIRWQTSGTYEQYF,TGTGCCATCAGATGGCAGACTAGCGGTACCTACGAGCAGTACTTC
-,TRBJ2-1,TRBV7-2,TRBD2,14,CASSEGLAGEGAFF,TGTGCCAGCAGCGAGGGACTAGCGGGAGAAGGGGCGTTCTTC
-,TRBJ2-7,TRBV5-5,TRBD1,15,CASSRPGQGAYEQYF,TGTGCCAGCAGCCGTCCTGGACAGGGGGCCTACGAGCAGTACTTC
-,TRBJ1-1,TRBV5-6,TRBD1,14,CASRLTGGRTEAFF,TGTGCCAGCAGACTGACAGGGGGCCGTACTGAAGCTTTCTTT
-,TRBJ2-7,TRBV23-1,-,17,CASSQSPLACLAYEQYF,TGCGCCAGCAGTCAATCCCCCCTAGCGTGCCTCGCCTACGAGCAGTACTTC
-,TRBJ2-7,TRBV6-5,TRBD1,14,CASSSGQKTYEQYF,TGTGCCAGCAGTTCGGGACAGAAGACCTACGAGCAGTACTTC
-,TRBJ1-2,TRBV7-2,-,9,CAGTYGYTF,TGTGCCGGGACTTATGGCTACACCTTC
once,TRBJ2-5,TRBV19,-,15,CASSIGASGEETQYF,TGTGCCAGTAGTATAGGAGCATCGGGGGAAGAGACCCAGTACTTC
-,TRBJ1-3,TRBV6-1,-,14,CASSEGGWGNTIYF,TGTGCCAGCAGTGAAGGAGGTTGGGGAAACACCATATATTTT
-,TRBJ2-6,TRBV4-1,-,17,CASSRPGQNSGANVLTF,TGCGCCAGCAGCCGACCGGGACAAAACTCTGGGGCCAACGTCCTGACTTTC
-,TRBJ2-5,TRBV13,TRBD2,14,CASSLGGTLETQYF,TGTGCCAGCAGCTTGGGGGGGACTCTGGAGACCCAGTACTTC
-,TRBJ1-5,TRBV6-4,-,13,CASSDQRNQPQHF,TGTGCCAGCAGTGACCAGAGGAATCAGCCCCAGCATTTT
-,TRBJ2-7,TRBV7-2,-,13,CASSRDSAYEQYF,TGTGCCAGCAGCCGGGACTCCGCCTACGAGCAGTACTTC
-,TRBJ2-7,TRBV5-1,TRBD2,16,CASSQAVAGLTHEQYF,TGCGCCAGCAGCCAAGCGGTAGCGGGGCTTACCCACGAGCAGTACTTC
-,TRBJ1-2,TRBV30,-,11,CAWSGAYGYTF,TGTGCCTGGAGTGGGGCCTATGGCTACACCTTC
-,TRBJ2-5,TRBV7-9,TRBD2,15,CASSFVGGRRETQYF,TGTGCCAGCAGCTTCGTGGGAGGGCGGCGCGAGACCCAGTACTTC
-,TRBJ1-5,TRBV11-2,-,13,CASSPQGDQPQHF,TGTGCCAGCAGCCCACAGGGAGATCAGCCCCAGCATTTT
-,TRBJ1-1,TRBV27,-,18,CASSLSAGWGHANTEAFF,TGTGCCAGCAGTTTATCGGCGGGGTGGGGTCATGCGAACACTGAAGCTTTCTTT
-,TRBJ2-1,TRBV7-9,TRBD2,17,CASSYSRLAGHYNEQFF,TGTGCCAGCAGCTATTCCCGACTAGCGGGGCATTACAATGAGCAGTTCTTC
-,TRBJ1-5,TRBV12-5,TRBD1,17,CASGLVVTGTPDQPQHF,TGTGCTAGTGGTTTGGTAGTGACAGGGACCCCTGATCAGCCCCAGCATTTT